This TCR beta chain was captured by sequencing in a study of blood T cell repertoires in COVID-19. In the study's own analysis: Quantification of nucleated cells was approximated via reference gene primer amplification. The assay was immunoSEQ multiplex PCR, and TCRdb's table has in-frame clones only and misses some. The V and J calls and clone size were taken over from that table, and D and trimming were inferred from the DNA. The sample yields about 210,000 clones, roughly 90% seen once. V dropped 5 bases and J dropped 4 bases, with 16 bases sitting between them. CDR1 and CDR2 from the germline V gene are MNHEY and SMNVEV (reference sequence). The CDR3 covers 15 residues.

The TCR originated in a woman in her 40s with acute or convalescent COVID-19. The chain combines TRBV27 with TRBJ2-3; a weak D match, TRBD1 (6 bases). What was sequenced was peripheral blood. The CDR3 is CASSLNYRVADTQYF. The DNA of the CDR3 is TGTGCCAGCAGTCTCAACTACAGGGTCGCAGATACGCAGTATTTT.